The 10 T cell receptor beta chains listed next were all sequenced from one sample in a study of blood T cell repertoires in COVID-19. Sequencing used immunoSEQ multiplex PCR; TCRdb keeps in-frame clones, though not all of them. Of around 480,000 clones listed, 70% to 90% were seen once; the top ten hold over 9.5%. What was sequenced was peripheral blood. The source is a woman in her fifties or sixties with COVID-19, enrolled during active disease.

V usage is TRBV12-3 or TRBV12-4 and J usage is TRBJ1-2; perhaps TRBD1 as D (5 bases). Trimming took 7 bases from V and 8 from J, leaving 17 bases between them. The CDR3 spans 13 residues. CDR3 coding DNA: TGTGCCAGCACCCCCCAGGGTATAGGCGGCTACACCTTC. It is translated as CASTPQGIGGYTF.

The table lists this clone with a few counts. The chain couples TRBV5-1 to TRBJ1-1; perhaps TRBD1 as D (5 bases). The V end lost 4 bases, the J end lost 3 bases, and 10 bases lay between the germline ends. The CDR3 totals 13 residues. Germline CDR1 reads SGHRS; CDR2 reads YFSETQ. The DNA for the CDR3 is TGCGCCAGCAGCGCGGACACCTACACTGAAGCTTTCTTT. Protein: CASSADTYTEAFF.

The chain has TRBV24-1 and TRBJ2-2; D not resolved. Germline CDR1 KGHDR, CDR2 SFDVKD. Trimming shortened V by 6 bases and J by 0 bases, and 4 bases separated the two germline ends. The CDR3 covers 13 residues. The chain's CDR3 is CATSKPNTGELFF. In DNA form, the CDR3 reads TGTGCCACCAGTAAGCCGAACACCGGGGAGCTGTTTTTT.

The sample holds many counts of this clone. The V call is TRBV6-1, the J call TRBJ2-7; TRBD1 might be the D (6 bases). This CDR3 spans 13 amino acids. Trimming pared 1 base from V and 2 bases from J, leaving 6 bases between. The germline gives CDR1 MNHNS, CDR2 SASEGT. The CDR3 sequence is CASSEGGPYEQYF. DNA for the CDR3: TGTGCCAGCAGTGAAGGGGGGCCCTACGAGCAGTACTTC.

DNA of the CDR3: TGTGCCAGCAGTAATACAGGGGTCAGCAATCAGCCCCAGCATTTT. Its translation: CASSNTGVSNQPQHF. The chain employs TRBV6-2 or TRBV6-3 and TRBJ1-5; 7 nucleotides agree with TRBD1. CDR1 MNHEY and CDR2 SVGEGT come from the germline V gene. This CDR3 region has 15 residues. With V trimmed by 5 bases and J by 1 base, 5 bases remained unmatched.

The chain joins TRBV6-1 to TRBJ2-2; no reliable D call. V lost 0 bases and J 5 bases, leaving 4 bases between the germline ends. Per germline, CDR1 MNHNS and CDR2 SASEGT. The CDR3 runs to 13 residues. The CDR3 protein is CASSEAYTGELFF. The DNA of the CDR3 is TGTGCCAGCAGTGAAGCTTATACCGGGGAGCTGTTTTTT.

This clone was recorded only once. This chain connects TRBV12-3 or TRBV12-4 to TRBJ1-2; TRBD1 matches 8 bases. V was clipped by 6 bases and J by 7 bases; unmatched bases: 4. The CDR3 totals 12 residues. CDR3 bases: TGTGCCAGCAGGCAGGGGGCAGGTGGCTACACCTTC. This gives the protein CASRQGAGGYTF.

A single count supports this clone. The CDR3 here is CASSGQGRYEQYF. The CDR3 DNA reads as TGTGCCTCCTCGGGACAGGGGAGATACGAGCAGTACTTC. The rearrangement links TRBV12-3 or TRBV12-4 to TRBJ2-7; 10 nucleotides match TRBD1. The V gene end was trimmed by 11 bases and the J gene end by 4 bases; junction bases not matched to a gene: 8. This CDR3 is 13 amino acids long.

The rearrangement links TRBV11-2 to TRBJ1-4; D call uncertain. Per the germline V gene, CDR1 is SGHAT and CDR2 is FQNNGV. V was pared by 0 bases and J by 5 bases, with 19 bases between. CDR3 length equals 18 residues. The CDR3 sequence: CASSLEGGSTRENEKLFF. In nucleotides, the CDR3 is TGTGCCAGCAGCTTAGAAGGAGGCTCCACAAGGGAAAATGAAAAACTGTTTTTT.

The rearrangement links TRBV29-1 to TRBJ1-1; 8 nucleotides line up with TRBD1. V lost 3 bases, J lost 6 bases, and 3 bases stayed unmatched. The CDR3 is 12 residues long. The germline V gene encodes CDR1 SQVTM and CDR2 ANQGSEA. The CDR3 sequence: CSVDQTGAEAFF. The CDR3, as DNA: TGCAGCGTTGACCAGACAGGGGCTGAAGCTTTCTTT. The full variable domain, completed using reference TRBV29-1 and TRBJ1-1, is SAVISQKPSRDICQRGTSLTIQCQVDSQVTMMFWYRQQPGQSLTLIATANQGSEATYESGFVIDKFPISRPNLTFSTLTVSNMSPEDSSIYLCSVDQTGAEAFFGQGTRLTVV.